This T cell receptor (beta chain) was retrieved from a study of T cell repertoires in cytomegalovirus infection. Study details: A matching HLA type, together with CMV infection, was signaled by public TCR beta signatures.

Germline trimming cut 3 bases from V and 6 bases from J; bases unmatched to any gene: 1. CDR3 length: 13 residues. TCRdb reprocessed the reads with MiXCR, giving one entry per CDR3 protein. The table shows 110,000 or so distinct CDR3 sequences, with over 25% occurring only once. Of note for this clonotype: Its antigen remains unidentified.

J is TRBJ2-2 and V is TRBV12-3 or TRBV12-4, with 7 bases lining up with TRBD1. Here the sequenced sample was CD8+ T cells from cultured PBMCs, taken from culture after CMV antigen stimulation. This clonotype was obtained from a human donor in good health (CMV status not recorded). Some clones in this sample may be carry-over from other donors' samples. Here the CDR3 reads CASSLRGPGELFF. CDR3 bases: TGTGCCAGCAGTTTGAGGGGGCCCGGGGAGCTGTTTTTT.